The 31 T cell receptor beta chains presented below share a single source sample, sequenced in a study of cytomegalovirus exposure and HLA in healthy donors. The primer mix had 60 Vbeta and 13 Jbeta primers. TCRdb's table, derived via immunoSEQ multiplex PCR, lists solely in-frame clones and lacks some. The profile shows 85,000 to 100,000 clones, about 81% of them singletons. Sequenced sample: PBMCs. These receptors originate from a woman aged 40-49 years in good health and CMV-seropositive.

V usage is TRBV6-5 and J usage is TRBJ2-5, with D hard to call. This CDR3 is built from 11 residues. The germline V and J ends were trimmed by 5 bases and 7 bases, with 8 bases remaining between them. Germline V lookup: CDR1 MNHEY, CDR2 SVGAGI. CDR3 in DNA: TGTGCCAGCAGTACCCCAGGGACCCAGTACTTC. It encodes CASSTPGTQYF.

The V and J genes are TRBV5-6 and TRBJ2-7; D may be TRBD2 (6 bases). The CDR3 has 18 residues. The germline gives CDR1 SGHDT, CDR2 YYEEEE. V was pared by 0 bases and J by 5 bases, with 24 bases between. CDR3 amino acids: CASSLDGGPGLRLHEQYF. CDR3 DNA sequence: TGTGCCAGCAGCTTGGACGGAGGCCCGGGACTCCGTTTGCACGAGCAGTACTTC.

This clone was counted between two and nine times. The V call is TRBV6-1, the J call TRBJ1-2; no clear D gene. CDR3 size: 19 residues. Germline-derived CDR1 and CDR2 are MNHNS and SASEGT. V dropped 2 bases and J dropped 4 bases, with 26 bases sitting between them. The CDR3 is CASSEPIEGFPSALYGYTF. The CDR3 DNA reads TGTGCCAGCAGTGAACCGATTGAGGGTTTCCCCAGTGCTCTCTATGGCTACACCTTC.

This clone appeared a few times. The chain employs TRBV27 and TRBJ2-5; no definite D call. Germline V gene data show CDR1 as MNHEY and CDR2 as SMNVEV (reference sequence). The V end was cut by 3 bases, the J end by 4 bases, with 12 bases between. The CDR3 runs to 14 residues. CDR3 amino acids: CASSLRLGGETQYF. CDR3 nucleotide sequence: TGTGCCAGCAGTTTGCGCCTTGGCGGAGAGACCCAGTACTTC.

The chain links TRBV10-2 to TRBJ1-5; TRBD1 matches at 9 bases. Germline CDR1 is WSHSY and CDR2 is SAAADI. V shed 2 bases and J 0 bases; nucleotides not matched to a gene: 5. This CDR3 contains 17 residues. CDR3 DNA sequence: TGCGCCAGCAGTGAGAGGGGACAGGGTTATAGCAATCAGCCCCAGCATTTT. Protein: CASSERGQGYSNQPQHF.

A remark on this clone: Lacking the conserved final phenylalanine or tryptophan, this CDR3 likely reflects a read error. The V and J genes are TRBV27 and TRBJ2-7, with 8 bases lining up with TRBD2. Trimming cost V 6 bases and J 0 bases; bases outside gene matches: 10. This CDR3 is built from 16 residues. The V gene's germline CDR1 is MNHEY and CDR2 SMNVEV (reference sequence). The CDR3 nucleotides read TGTGCCAGCAGCACCTTAGCGGGATCCGTCTCCTACGAGCAGTACCTC. Translated: CASSTLAGSVSYEQYL.

The gene calls are TRBV5-1 and TRBJ2-1; TRBD1 agrees at 8 bases. J was trimmed by 7 bases and V by 3 bases; bases with no gene match: 12. Germline CDR1 reads SGHRS; CDR2 reads YFSETQ. The CDR3 length is 16 residues. The CDR3 here is CASSSFGQGLGNEQFF. The CDR3 DNA sequence: TGCGCCAGCAGCTCCTTTGGACAGGGCTTAGGGAATGAGCAGTTCTTC.

The chain is built from TRBV28 and TRBJ2-7; no definite D call. CDR3 length: 12 amino acids. Trimming pared 3 bases from V and 3 bases from J, leaving 6 bases between. Looked up from germline, CDR1 is MDHEN and CDR2 is SYDVKM. The CDR3 region is CASSFGDYEQYF. Written as DNA, the CDR3 is TGTGCCAGCAGTTTTGGAGACTACGAGCAGTACTTC.

Only a few counts were recorded for this clone. The chain has TRBV5-6 and TRBJ2-1; TRBD1 might be the D (5 bases). Germline CDR1 and CDR2: SGHDT and YYEEEE. The germline V and J ends were trimmed by 4 bases and 3 bases, with 8 bases remaining between them. The CDR3 sequence is 13 residues long. The CDR3 loop is CASSRQHYNEQFF. In nucleotides, the CDR3 is TGTGCCAGCAGCCGACAGCACTACAATGAGCAGTTCTTC. Together with reference TRBV5-6 and TRBJ2-1, the CDR3 gives the full variable domain: DAGVTQSPTHLIKTRGQQVTLRCSPKSGHDTVSWYQQALGQGPQFIFQYYEEEERQRGNFPDRFSGHQFPNYSSELNVNALLLGDSALYLCASSRQHYNEQFFGPGTRLTVL.

This clone was seen only a few times. The V call is TRBV5-8, the J call TRBJ1-2; the D gene is possibly TRBD1 (5 bases). Germline assignment: CDR1 SGHTS and CDR2 YDEGEE. Trimming removed 1 base at V and 2 bases at J, with 12 bases between. The CDR3 runs 15 residues. The CDR3 DNA is TGTGCCAGCAGCTTGTCAGGGCTAAAGAACTATGGCTACACCTTC. Protein sequence: CASSLSGLKNYGYTF. The full variable domain, rest sourced from reference TRBV5-8 and TRBJ1-2, is EAGVTQSPTHLIKTRGQQATLRCSPISGHTSVYWYQQALGLGLQFLLWYDEGEERNRGNFPPRFSGRQFPNYSSELNVNALELEDSALYLCASSLSGLKNYGYTFGSGTRLTVV.

J is TRBJ2-5 and V is TRBV19; D unresolved. Germline-derived CDR1 and CDR2 are LNHDA and SQIVND (reference sequence). The CDR3 consists of 14 residues. V lost 2 bases and J lost 1, with 8 bases in between. Here the CDR3 DNA reads TGTGCCAGTAGTATACAGGCTCTCCAAGAGACCCAGTACTTC. It encodes CASSIQALQETQYF.

The chain has TRBV11-3 and TRBJ2-2; 7 nucleotides agree with TRBD2. The germline V gene has CDR1 SGHNT and CDR2 YENEEA. With 5 bases clipped from V and 4 bases from J, the junction kept 4 bases outside the gene matches. The CDR3 contains 14 residues. CDR3 DNA sequence: TGTGCCAGCAGCGCGGGAGAGGCCACCGGGGAGCTGTTTTTT. Protein: CASSAGEATGELFF.

The sample holds a few counts of this clone. The chain couples TRBV2 to TRBJ1-1, with 9 nucleotides matching TRBD1. Germline CDR1 SNHLY, CDR2 FYNNEI. The CDR3 extends over 13 amino acids. Trimming removed 9 bases from V and 5 bases from J; junction bases left unmatched: 7. The CDR3 spells CASTGQGLTEAFF. For the CDR3, the DNA is TGTGCCAGTACGGGACAGGGTTTAACTGAAGCTTTCTTT. The entire variable domain, with the rest obtained from reference TRBV2 and TRBJ1-1, is as follows: EPEVTQTPSHQVTQMGQEVILRCVPISNHLYFYWYRQILGQKVEFLVSFYNNEISEKSEIFDDQFSVERPDGSNFTLKIRSTKLEDSAMYFCASTGQGLTEAFFGQGTRLTVV.

The table lists this clone with a few counts. The gene calls are TRBV30 and TRBJ1-2, with D possibly TRBD1 on 5 matching bases. V was pared by 7 bases and J by 1 base, with 13 bases between. Per germline, CDR1 GTSNPN and CDR2 SVGIG (reference sequence). The CDR3 consists of 13 residues. CDR3 in amino acids: CAYSVGGNYGYTF. In DNA form, the CDR3 reads TGTGCCTACTCCGTGGGGGGTAACTATGGCTACACCTTC. Full variable domain (rest looked up from reference TRBV30 and TRBJ1-2): SQTIHQWPATLVQPVGSPLSLECTVEGTSNPNLYWYRQAAGRGLQLLFYSVGIGQISSEVPQNLSASRPQDRQFILSSKKLLLSDSGFYLCAYSVGGNYGYTFGSGTRLTVV.

This sequence joins TRBV6-6 and TRBJ1-4, with 7 nucleotides matching TRBD1. The V gene end was trimmed by 8 bases and the J gene end by 10 bases; junction bases not matched to a gene: 13. There are 14 residues in the CDR3. CDR1 and CDR2 from the germline V gene are MNHNY and SVGAGI (reference sequence). CDR3 protein: CASLKNRGFGKLFF. CDR3 nucleotides: TGTGCCAGCCTAAAAAACAGGGGCTTTGGAAAACTGTTTTTT.

The V and J genes are TRBV7-2 and TRBJ2-1; D is perhaps TRBD2 (6 bases). V was trimmed by 5 bases and J by 6 bases, leaving 20 bases between them. The CDR3 extends over 16 amino acids. The V gene's germline CDR1 is SGHTA and CDR2 FQGNSA. CDR3 protein: CASSPRRASDLNEQFF. As DNA, the CDR3 is TGTGCCAGCAGCCCGAGAAGAGCTAGCGACCTCAATGAGCAGTTCTTC. Full variable domain (missing parts from reference TRBV7-2 and TRBJ2-1): GAGVSQSPSNKVTEKGKDVELRCDPISGHTALYWYRQSLGQGLEFLIYFQGNSAPDKSGLPSDRFSAERTGGSVSTLTIQRTQQEDSAVYLCASSPRRASDLNEQFFGPGTRLTVL.

This chain uses TRBV2 with TRBJ2-2; D ambiguous. The CDR3 sequence is 15 residues long. The germline CDR1 and CDR2 sequences are SNHLY and FYNNEI. V lost 7 bases to trimming and J lost 1 base, with 13 bases between them. CDR3 sequence reads: CASKRRDVNTGELFF. CDR3 DNA: TGTGCCAGCAAAAGGAGAGACGTGAACACCGGGGAGCTGTTTTTT.

This clone was detected only a few times. V gene TRBV5-4 combines with J gene TRBJ2-2; no clear D. Germline V gives CDR1 SGHNT, CDR2 YYREEE (reference sequence). V shed 0 bases and J shed 6 bases, with 6 bases lying between them. This CDR3 spans 13 amino acids. CDR3 protein: CASSLGEAGELFF. The CDR3 DNA reads as TGTGCCAGCAGCTTGGGCGAAGCCGGGGAGCTGTTTTTT.

The chain carries TRBV7-3 and TRBJ2-5; TRBD2 matches 10 bases. The trim removed 0 bases at V and 4 bases at J, leaving 11 bases unmatched. The CDR3 spans 18 residues. Germline V CDR1 and CDR2: SGHTA, FQGTGA. CDR3 residues: CASSLTGRAGGGGETQYF. The CDR3 DNA sequence: TGTGCCAGCAGCTTAACGGGTCGAGCGGGAGGGGGGGGAGAGACCCAGTACTTC.

V usage is TRBV2 and J usage is TRBJ1-5; the D gene is possibly TRBD1 (6 bases). This CDR3 spans 14 amino acids. V was shortened by 7 bases and J by 3 bases, with 13 bases between the two germline ends. The germline V gene encodes CDR1 SNHLY and CDR2 FYNNEI. The DNA for the CDR3 is TGTGCCAGCACCGAGGCGGGGGCCAATCAGCCCCAGCATTTT. This gives the protein CASTEAGANQPQHF.

This chain connects TRBV29-1 to TRBJ2-2; D might be TRBD1 (5 bases). The CDR3 has 14 amino acids. Germline V lookup: CDR1 SQVTM, CDR2 ANQGSEA. V was clipped by 3 bases and J by 3 bases, with 11 bases between them. Written as DNA, the CDR3 is TGCAGCGTTGATGGGGCGACGGACACCGGGGAGCTGTTTTTT. Residues: CSVDGATDTGELFF.

This chain connects TRBV21-1 to TRBJ1-1; TRBD1, as called in the table, went unchecked against the DNA. TRBV21-1 is a known pseudogene. This CDR3 has 16 amino acids. CDR3 DNA: TGTGCCGGAGAAGATAATGAAAGGGACAGGTACACTGAAGCTTTCTTT. Translating it yields CAGEDNERDRYTEAFF.

The chain has TRBV6-5 and TRBJ2-1; TRBD2 might be the D (6 bases). CDR1 and CDR2 from the germline V gene are MNHEY and SVGAGI. V was trimmed by 6 bases and J by 5 bases, leaving 8 bases between them. This CDR3 has 12 amino acids. CDR3 DNA: TGTGCCAGCAGAACTAGCCACAATGAGCAGTTCTTC. Translating it yields CASRTSHNEQFF.

Here the CDR3 reads CASSQPGGNLRYNEQFF. The CDR3 DNA follows: TGCGCCAGCAGCCAACCCGGAGGTAACCTACGATACAATGAGCAGTTCTTC. The chain combines TRBV4-1 with TRBJ2-1; possibly TRBD2 for D (5 bases). CDR3 length equals 17 residues. V dropped 2 bases and J dropped 4 bases, with 18 bases sitting between them. Germline CDR1 is MGHRA and CDR2 is YSYEKL.

The chain employs TRBV5-6 and TRBJ2-5, with 16 bases that match TRBD2. The V gene's germline CDR1 is SGHDT and CDR2 YYEEEE. V trimming: 4 bases; J trimming: 5 bases; junction bases outside the gene matches: 2. The CDR3 loop spans 15 amino acids. The CDR3: CASSGGLAGGETQYF. The CDR3 DNA sequence: TGTGCCAGCAGCGGGGGACTAGCGGGGGGGGAGACCCAGTACTTC.

The chain has TRBV6-5 and TRBJ2-1; TRBD2 agrees at 9 bases. The V segment lost 4 bases and the J segment 1 base; nucleotides outside the gene matches: 5. This CDR3 is built from 16 residues. In germline, CDR1 is MNHEY, CDR2 SVGAGI. CDR3 nucleotides: TGTGCCAGCAGTTTGGGTAGCGGGGGTTCCTACAATGAGCAGTTCTTC. Translated: CASSLGSGGSYNEQFF.

This sequence joins TRBV9 and TRBJ2-3, with 9 bases identical to TRBD2. Germline V gives CDR1 SGDLS, CDR2 YYNGEE. The CDR3 extends over 16 amino acids. Germline trimming cut 0 bases from V and 6 bases from J; bases unmatched to any gene: 8. The CDR3, as DNA: TGTGCCAGCAGCGTAGACGCGGGAGGGCCAGGGGATACGCAGTATTTT. It is translated as CASSVDAGGPGDTQYF.

The chain's CDR3 is CASSLTKSYITQYF. Written as DNA, the CDR3 is TGTGCCAGCAGTCTTACCAAGTCGTACATTACGCAGTATTTT. The rearrangement links TRBV7-6 to TRBJ2-3; D gene uncertain. The CDR3 is 14 amino acids. V lost 6 bases and J 8 bases, leaving 18 bases between the germline ends. CDR1 is SGHVS, CDR2 FNYEAQ, per germline.

The chain employs TRBV10-2 and TRBJ1-6; possible D gene TRBD1, 5 bases. V lost 5 bases and J lost 9, with 14 bases in between. Germline V gives CDR1 WSHSY, CDR2 SAAADI. The CDR3 runs to 14 residues. The CDR3 reads CASSTDGGSSPLHF. CDR3 sequence (DNA): TGCGCCAGCAGTACCGACGGGGGGAGTTCACCCCTCCACTTT.

The rearrangement links TRBV4-1 to TRBJ2-3; 8 bases fit TRBD2. The length of the CDR3 is 15 residues. J gave up 3 bases and V 1 base, and 3 bases lay outside the gene matches. Germline V gene sequence: CDR1 MGHRA, CDR2 YSYEKL. The DNA for the CDR3 is TGCGCCAGCAGCCAAGTACTAGCGGTAACAGATACGCAGTATTTT. This sequence encodes CASSQVLAVTDTQYF.

The chain employs TRBV27 and TRBJ1-1; a weak D match, TRBD1 (6 bases). V gave up 6 bases and J gave up 0 bases, with 14 bases separating them. This CDR3 contains 15 residues. CDR1 and CDR2 (germline): MNHEY, SMNVEV (reference sequence). This chain's CDR3 is CASRDRLLLNTEAFF. Here the CDR3 DNA reads TGTGCCAGCAGAGACAGGCTATTGTTGAACACTGAAGCTTTCTTT.